A single sample is the source of the 27 T cell receptor beta chains below, sequenced in a study of siplizumab effects on memory and regulatory T cells. Method: immunoSEQ multiplex PCR; TCRdb's copy keeps in-frame clones and lacks some. The sample carries roughly 62,000 clones, roughly 93% recorded once. The sequencing sample was made of CD8+ T cells sorted from blood. These receptor sequences come from a human donor in good health.

The count of this clone is one. This chain links TRBV7-8 with TRBJ1-4; D call uncertain. Trimming took 5 bases from V and 2 from J, leaving 15 bases between them. Looked up from germline, CDR1 is SGHVS and CDR2 is FQNEAQ. The CDR3 length is 16 residues. The CDR3 reads CASSPSSYSTNEKLFF. CDR3 in DNA: TGTGCCAGCAGCCCGTCGTCTTACTCGACTAATGAAAAACTGTTTTTT.

The chain employs TRBV19 and TRBJ1-2, with 10 bases aligning to TRBD1. This CDR3 has 14 amino acids. Trimming at V came to 5 bases and at J to 8 bases, leaving 8 bases not matched to a gene. The germline gives CDR1 LNHDA, CDR2 SQIVND (reference sequence). CDR3 DNA: TGTGCCAGTAGTGGGGGACAGGGGCTTTGGGGCTACACCTTC. It encodes CASSGGQGLWGYTF.

The chain recombines TRBV19 with TRBJ2-7; D gene unclear. The CDR3 sequence is 12 residues long. Germline values: CDR1 LNHDA, CDR2 SQIVND (reference sequence). Trimming removed 5 bases at V and 6 bases at J, with 11 bases between. The CDR3 is CASSRAEGEQYF. For the CDR3, the DNA is TGTGCCAGTAGTCGGGCTGAAGGCGAGCAGTACTTC.

V and J are TRBV27 and TRBJ2-7; D is undetermined. The CDR3 extends over 13 amino acids. Germline CDR1 MNHEY, CDR2 SMNVEV (reference sequence). V lost 2 bases to trimming and J lost 6 bases, with 11 bases between them. The CDR3 sequence is CASSLLIGGEQYF. In DNA form, the CDR3 reads TGTGCCAGCAGTTTACTTATAGGTGGCGAGCAGTACTTC.

This sequence joins TRBV5-1 and TRBJ1-2; 9 bases line up with TRBD1. In germline, CDR1 is SGHRS, CDR2 YFSETQ. The CDR3 is made up of 16 amino acids. V shed 4 bases, J shed 4 bases, and the junction held 11 bases outside the gene matches. The CDR3 region has the DNA TGCGCCAGCAGCATCACGGTGGGACAGGGCGTCTATGGCTACACCTTC. Translation gives CASSITVGQGVYGYTF.

The J gene is TRBJ2-2, the V gene TRBV19; D might be TRBD1 (6 bases). Germline CDR1 LNHDA, CDR2 SQIVND (reference sequence). The length of the CDR3 is 16 residues. V lost 1 base, J lost 6 bases, and 15 bases lay in between. The CDR3 DNA reads as TGTGCCAGTAGTATAGTCCCAGGGGTTGTTGCCGGGGAGCTGTTTTTT. This sequence encodes CASSIVPGVVAGELFF.

The chain uses TRBV6-5 and TRBJ2-7; a possible D gene is TRBD2 (6 bases). This CDR3 contains 15 residues. From germline, CDR1 is MNHEY and CDR2 SVGAGI. Trimming cost V 0 bases and J 2 bases, with 11 bases left between them. CDR3 DNA sequence: TGTGCCAGCAGTTACTCCTCTAGCGTTGCCTACGAGCAGTACTTC. Amino acid sequence: CASSYSSSVAYEQYF.

V is TRBV4-1 and J is TRBJ2-7; TRBD1 matches 7 bases. The CDR3 is 16 amino acids. Trimming cost V 0 bases and J 3 bases; bases outside gene matches: 8. Germline CDR1 reads MGHRA; CDR2 reads YSYEKL. The CDR3 region has the DNA TGCGCCAGCAGCCAAGAGGACAGGAACTACCACTACGAGCAGTACTTC. It translates to CASSQEDRNYHYEQYF.

As for this clone: Germline is not matched at one junction end, which may reflect a read error. In the same sample, other DNA sequences code for this CDR3. The chain recombines TRBV29-1 with TRBJ1-1, with unresolved D. The CDR3 contains 14 residues. Germline values: CDR1 SQVTM, CDR2 ANQGSEA. CDR3 sequence: CSVWGTDELTEAFF. CDR3 bases: TGCAGCGTTTGGGGAACAGACGAACTCACTGAGGCTTTCTTT. The complete variable domain, with remaining parts taken from reference TRBV29-1 and TRBJ1-1, reads SAVISQKPSRDICQRGTSLTIQCQVDSQVTMMFWYRQQPGQSLTLIATANQGSEATYESGFVIDKFPISRPNLTFSTLTVSNMSPEDSSIYLCSVWGTDELTEAFFGQGTRLTVV.

This clone was counted once. The chain uses TRBV19 and TRBJ2-3; D not certain. Germline loops: CDR1 LNHDA, CDR2 SQIVND (reference sequence). This CDR3 region has 15 residues. V was clipped by 9 bases and J by 2 bases, with 18 bases between them. CDR3 in amino acids: CASKPLDMSTDTQYF. Written as DNA, the CDR3 is TGTGCCAGCAAACCCCTGGATATGTCCACAGATACGCAGTATTTT.

V and J are TRBV9 and TRBJ2-3; D gene ambiguous. The CDR3 is 14 amino acids. V was cut by 5 bases and J by 0 bases, with 10 bases left in between. The germline gives CDR1 SGDLS, CDR2 YYNGEE. The DNA of the CDR3 is TGTGCCAGCAGTGAGACACGAAGCACAGATACGCAGTATTTT. The encoded protein is CASSETRSTDTQYF.

J is TRBJ2-6 and V is TRBV27, with D perhaps TRBD1 or TRBD2 (5 bases each). The CDR3 totals 17 residues. Looked up from germline, CDR1 is MNHEY and CDR2 is SMNVEV (reference sequence). V lost 1 base and J 0 bases, leaving 10 bases between the germline ends. The CDR3 loop reads CASSLLGVNSGANVLTF. Here the CDR3 DNA reads TGTGCCAGCAGTTTATTGGGGGTGAACTCTGGGGCCAACGTCCTGACTTTC.

V gene TRBV19 combines with J gene TRBJ1-2; TRBD1 is a possible D gene (5 bases). The CDR3 has 14 amino acids. Between the trimmed V and J ends, which lost 5 bases and 4 bases, there was a span of 14 bases. CDR1 and CDR2 (germline): LNHDA, SQIVND (reference sequence). The CDR3 DNA is TGTGCCAGTAGTGGGGGGTGGCAGAGCTATGGCTACACCTTC. It is translated as CASSGGWQSYGYTF.

The V call is TRBV7-9, the J call TRBJ1-1; tentatively, D is TRBD1 (5 bases). The CDR3 runs to 16 residues. CDR1 is SEHNR, CDR2 FQNEAQ, per germline (reference sequence). The V end was cut by 5 bases, the J end by 1 base, with 17 bases between. The CDR3 DNA is TGTGCCAGCAGCAAACGCTCCGCAGGGCCGAACACTGAAGCTTTCTTT. Translated, it gives CASSKRSAGPNTEAFF.

This rearrangement joins TRBV15 to TRBJ2-7, with D perhaps matching TRBD1 (5 bases). The V gene lost 0 bases and the J gene lost 4 bases, with 13 bases spanning the gap. From germline, CDR1 is LNHNV and CDR2 YYDKDF (reference sequence). The CDR3 sequence is 15 residues long. This CDR3 reads CATSRDPVTEYEQYF. The CDR3 coding sequence is TGTGCCACCAGCAGAGATCCTGTGACAGAGTACGAGCAGTACTTC.

The chain couples TRBV7-3 to TRBJ2-2; 8 bases match TRBD2. V lost 5 bases and J lost 6; bases outside the gene matches: 2. The length of the CDR3 is 13 residues. The V gene's germline CDR1 is SGHTA and CDR2 FQGTGA. This CDR3 reads CASSPGGPGELFF. Here the CDR3 DNA reads TGTGCCAGCAGCCCGGGGGGGCCCGGGGAGCTGTTTTTT.

This chain uses TRBV11-1 with TRBJ2-1; TRBD2 agrees at 9 bases. Germline V gene lookup returns CDR1 SGHAT and CDR2 FQDESV (reference sequence). The CDR3 sequence is 15 residues long. The V and J ends lost 1 base and 5 bases, in that order; junction bases with no gene match: 3. As DNA, the CDR3 is TGTGCCAGCAGCTTAGTTAGCGGGAGCAACAATGAGCAGTTCTTC. It specifies CASSLVSGSNNEQFF.

The chain is built from TRBV19 and TRBJ1-1, with D possibly being TRBD1 (6 bases). V lost 3 bases to trimming and J lost 7 bases, with 12 bases between them. CDR3 length: 13 residues. The germline V gene has CDR1 LNHDA and CDR2 SQIVND (reference sequence). Here the CDR3 reads CASSIAGVDEAFF. CDR3 coding DNA: TGTGCCAGTAGTATTGCAGGGGTAGATGAAGCTTTCTTT.

The V and J genes are TRBV28 and TRBJ2-1, with D unclear. With 2 bases removed from V and 15 bases from J, the gap between germline ends came to 5 bases. Germline V gene data show CDR1 as MDHEN and CDR2 as SYDVKM. The CDR3 consists of 9 residues. The CDR3 loop reads CASSLPPFF. DNA for the CDR3: TGTGCCAGCAGTTTACCTCCGTTCTTC.

The V gene is TRBV27, the J gene TRBJ2-2, with TRBD2 as a possible D gene (5 bases). V lost 1 base and J 3 bases, leaving 12 bases between the germline ends. Germline CDR1 is MNHEY and CDR2 is SMNVEV (reference sequence). There are 16 residues in the CDR3. The CDR3 bases are TGTGCCAGCAGTTTATATCGAGGGAGTTACACCGGGGAGCTGTTTTTT. This sequence encodes CASSLYRGSYTGELFF.

V usage is TRBV15 and J usage is TRBJ1-1, with 7 bases fitting TRBD1. Germline V gives CDR1 LNHNV, CDR2 YYDKDF (reference sequence). V shed 5 bases and J 5 bases; nucleotides not matched to a gene: 8. The CDR3 extends over 14 amino acids. In DNA form, the CDR3 reads TGTGCCACCAGCGATACAGGGGTAAATACTGAAGCTTTCTTT. Translated, it gives CATSDTGVNTEAFF.

CDR3 loop: CASSVAWQGAVNEQFF. The DNA of the CDR3 is TGTGCCAGCAGCGTAGCTTGGCAGGGGGCGGTAAATGAGCAGTTCTTC. V gene TRBV9 combines with J gene TRBJ2-1; 8 bases agree with TRBD1. From germline, CDR1 is SGDLS and CDR2 YYNGEE. V was clipped by 0 bases and J by 7 bases; unmatched bases: 9. The CDR3 sequence is 16 residues long.

The CDR3 DNA is TGTGCCAGTAGGAGGTCTAAGGGGTCAGGCGACACTGAAGCTTTCTTT. Residues: CASRRSKGSGDTEAFF. J is TRBJ1-1 and V is TRBV19; D may be TRBD1 (5 bases). The germline V and J ends were trimmed by 6 bases and 3 bases, with 20 bases remaining between them. Germline CDR1 and CDR2: LNHDA and SQIVND (reference sequence). The CDR3 contains 16 residues.

On this clone: Distinct nucleotide sequences in the sample also encode this CDR3. The CDR3 loop is CASSHLDGNTEAFF. The CDR3 bases are TGCGCCAGCAGCCATCTCGACGGGAACACTGAAGCTTTCTTT. The chain is built from TRBV4-1 and TRBJ1-1; D remains ambiguous. The CDR3 totals 14 residues. V was cut by 3 bases and J by 1 base, with 9 bases left in between. CDR1 and CDR2 from the germline V gene are MGHRA and YSYEKL.

The chain links TRBV15 to TRBJ1-1; weak D call: TRBD1 (5 bases). Germline V gives CDR1 LNHNV, CDR2 YYDKDF (reference sequence). The CDR3 loop spans 13 amino acids. V was trimmed by 0 bases and J by 9 bases, leaving 11 bases between them. Here the CDR3 DNA reads TGTGCCACCAGCAGAGAGGCAGGGCCACAAGCTTTCTTT. As protein: CATSREAGPQAFF.

This clone was recorded only once. The chain combines TRBV6-1 with TRBJ2-1; possibly TRBD2 for D (6 bases). V was cut by 6 bases and J by 5 bases, with 17 bases left in between. Germline values: CDR1 MNHNS, CDR2 SASEGT. The CDR3 has 15 amino acids. CDR3 in amino acids: CASRDAPSAHNEQFF. CDR3 nucleotide sequence: TGTGCCAGCAGAGACGCGCCTAGCGCCCACAATGAGCAGTTCTTC.

J is TRBJ1-2 and V is TRBV6-5; no clear D gene. Germline-derived CDR1 and CDR2 are MNHEY and SVGAGI. Deletions cut 0 bases from V and 8 bases from J, with 10 bases between. The CDR3 sequence is 13 residues long. The CDR3: CASSYSDNGGYTF. In DNA form, the CDR3 reads TGTGCCAGCAGTTACTCAGACAACGGGGGCTACACCTTC.